The text below deals with one T cell receptor beta chain. PCR amplification relied on 60 Vbeta primers (plus 13 Jbeta primers). TCRdb keeps only in-frame clones here, not all; method: immunoSEQ multiplex PCR. This sample's table has 150,000 to 200,000 clones. The data belong to a study of cytomegalovirus exposure and HLA in healthy donors. Study summary: In an earlier analysis, around 120 million unique TCR beta sequences were found from 150 million to 200 million T cells.

The CDR3 length is 14 residues. The germline gives CDR1 SNHLY, CDR2 FYNNEI. The junction had 3 bases not matched to a gene; V was cut back by 6 bases and J by 3 bases. The sequence derives from a young woman in good health and CMV-seropositive. The chain couples TRBV2 to TRBJ2-3, with TRBD2 identical over 10 bases. The sequencing sample was made of PBMCs. This CDR3 reads CASRAGGPTDTQYF. CDR3 nucleotides: TGTGCCAGCAGAGCGGGGGGGCCGACAGATACGCAGTATTTT.